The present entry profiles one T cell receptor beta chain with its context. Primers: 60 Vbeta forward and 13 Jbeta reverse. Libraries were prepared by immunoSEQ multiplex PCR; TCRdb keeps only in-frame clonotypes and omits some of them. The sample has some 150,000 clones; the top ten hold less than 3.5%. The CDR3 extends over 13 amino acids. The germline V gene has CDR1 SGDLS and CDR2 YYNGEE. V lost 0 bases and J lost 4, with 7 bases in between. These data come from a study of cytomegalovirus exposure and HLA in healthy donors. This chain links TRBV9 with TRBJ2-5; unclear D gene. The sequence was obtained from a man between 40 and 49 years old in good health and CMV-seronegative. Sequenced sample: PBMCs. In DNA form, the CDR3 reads TGTGCCAGCAGCGTAGCCCCCCTAGAGACCCAGTACTTC. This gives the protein CASSVAPLETQYF.